What follows describes a single TCR beta chain. The data derive from a study of blood T cell repertoires in COVID-19. At the level of the study: Whether acute or convalescent, the COVID-19 samples came from the United States, Italy and Spain.

Seattle's cohort entered during active infection and was followed longitudinally. Per the original data handling: Estimates of nucleated cell counts were drawn from the amplification of reference gene primers. The table came from immunoSEQ multiplex PCR; TCRdb's copy has only in-frame clones and leaves some out. For V, J and clone size, that table is used; D and trimming come from the DNA. Here the sample spans over 50,000 clones, 72% being singletons. Germline V gives CDR1 SNHLY, CDR2 FYNNEI. The CDR3 loop spans 15 amino acids. J lost 10 bases, V lost 4 bases, and 9 bases had no gene match. V usage is TRBV2 and J usage is TRBJ2-1; TRBD2 matches at 11 bases. This clonotype originated in a woman in her 70s with COVID-19, enrolled during active disease. Sample: peripheral blood. The CDR3 nucleotides read TGTGCCAGCAGTGGACTAGCGGGACCCGCGGCGGAGCAGTTCTTC. As protein: CASSGLAGPAAEQFF.